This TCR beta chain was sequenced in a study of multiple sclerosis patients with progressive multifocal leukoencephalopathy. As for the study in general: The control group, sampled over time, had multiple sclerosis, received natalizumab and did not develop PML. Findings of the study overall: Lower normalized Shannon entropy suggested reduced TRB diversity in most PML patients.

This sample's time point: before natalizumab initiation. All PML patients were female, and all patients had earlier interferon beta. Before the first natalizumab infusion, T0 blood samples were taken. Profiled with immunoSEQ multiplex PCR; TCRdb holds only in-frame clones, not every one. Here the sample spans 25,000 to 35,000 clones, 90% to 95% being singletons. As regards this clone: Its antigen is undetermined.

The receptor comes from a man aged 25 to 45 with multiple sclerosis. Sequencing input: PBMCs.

This CDR3 reads CASSLGAQGGSYNEQFF. In DNA form, the CDR3 reads TGTGCCAGCAGCTTAGGGGCACAGGGGGGCTCCTACAATGAGCAGTTCTTC. The V gene is TRBV11-2, the J gene TRBJ2-1; 8 bases agree with TRBD1. This CDR3 region has 17 residues. Germline V gene sequence: CDR1 SGHAT, CDR2 FQNNGV. The trim removed 1 base at V and 0 bases at J, leaving 5 bases unmatched.